This TCR beta chain was identified during a study of human T cells and chemical hapten exposure. This clonotype was recorded at least ten times. Its cognate antigen is unknown. Study findings and constraints: TCRs above 1 in 1000 frequency did not change with DPC sensitization. Expanded TCRs created a significantly greater count of big CDR3 similarity clusters than controls did.

Stated time point: pre-sensitization, week 0. As to treatment: therapeutic diphenylcyclopropenone sensitization with weekly scalp DPC. The authors' total RNA extraction used unfractionated whole blood. TCRdb reanalysed the RACE reads using MiXCR and keeps one entry per CDR3 protein. The sample shows 300,000 to 450,000 distinct CDR3 sequences, 4% to 6% of them seen only once. The TCR comes from a woman aged 45-59 years with alopecia areata. Some clones in this sample may be carry-over from other donors' samples. Sample: whole blood, taken in connection with sensitization to the hapten diphenylcyclopropenone (DPC).

DNA of the CDR3: TGTGCCAGCAGCGCATCTAGCGGGACGAGCACAGATACGCAGTATTTT. Protein sequence: CASSASSGTSTDTQYF. J is TRBJ2-3 and V is TRBV9, with 9 bases fitting TRBD2. The CDR3 spans 16 residues. The germline V gene encodes CDR1 SGDLS and CDR2 YYNGEE. V dropped 3 bases and J dropped 0; count of bases not matched to a gene: 5.